This entry describes one TCR beta chain. This clonotype was seen many times. The antigen this receptor binds is unknown. Per-base quality was not reported, and no clone a single base away is much larger than it. The entry originates in a study of spatial heterogeneity in lung cancer (dated by TCRdb to about 2019). Describing the broader study: Beta-chain transcripts were consistently detected in greater numbers than alpha-chain transcripts, which likely reflected higher beta-chain transcript abundance. In the raw uncorrected reads, each unique combination of TCR and UMI appeared more than ten times on average. In non-small cell lung cancer, the study made a quantitative comparison of TCR alpha and beta repertoires among multiple tumor regions, matched nontumor lung and blood. The study linked features of the TCR repertoire to counts of nonsynonymous mutations, which were determined by whole-exome sequencing of tumor tissue. At surgery, some 200 tumor regions, 61 to 65 matched nontumor lung samples and 56 PBMC samples were TCR-sequenced for both alpha and beta chains.

Library prep was done by 5' RACE. For sequencing, a NextSeq 500 was employed. In the TCR library protocol, a unique molecular identifier was attached to each TCR cDNA molecule so that PCR and sequencing errors could be corrected. In the original analysis: TCR identification, UMI-based error correction and CDR3 extraction were all carried out with Decombinator tools. Expanded TCRs were defined as those above a frequency of 2 per 1,000, corresponding to the top 1% of the tumor frequency distribution. Renyi diversity was computed with the R vegan package after each repertoire had been subsampled 100 times to 5,000 TCRs. CDR3 similarity networks were built from amino acid triplet string-kernel similarity, with CDR3s being connected when pairwise similarity was above 0.82. Clones were called with MiXCR by TCRdb after fastp trimmed the public reads at Q25, and only in-frame beta chains were retained. Each entry merges the rows of one CDR3 protein and shows their most common DNA and genes. The V and J calls shown here were made by TCRdb, not taken from the authors' results. This sample has approximately 38,000 distinct CDR3 sequences in its table, and about 6% of those were observed once. About 9.9% of the sample goes to the ten largest clones.

Reading the label with the study, this specimen's time point is: sample taken at primary tumor resection. TCR sequencing used whole RNA extracted from tumor and nontumor lung tissue, or from cryopreserved PBMC samples, without cell sorting. Samples were obtained from 72 patients with early-stage, untreated non-small cell lung cancer from the lung TRACERx cohort. Only patients for whom sufficient RNA was available from at least two tumor regions were selected for TCR sequencing. V lost 7 bases and J lost 7 bases; the stretch between them is 19 bases long. CDR1 and CDR2 (SQVTM, ANQGSEA) derive from the germline V gene. The CDR3, from cysteine to phenylalanine, totals 13 residues. Only the CDR3 DNA stays, 39 bases, in frame from base 1. Broader findings and caveats from the paper: Confirming at a functional level the hypothesis that regional TCRs recognize regional mutations was considered to require additional single-cell paired TCR alpha and beta sequencing. Ubiquitous expanded tumor TCRs were detected in blood more often at tumor resection than at routine follow-up.

Rearrangement joined TRBV29-1 to TRBJ2-5, with an unclear D gene assignment. Here the sequenced sample was PBMCs, taken at surgery. The clonotype was recovered from a male donor with early-stage non-small cell lung cancer. The DNA sequence is as follows: TGCAGCGAGACCCGCGCTTCGATTAGGACCCAGTACTTC. The encoded protein is CSETRASIRTQYF.